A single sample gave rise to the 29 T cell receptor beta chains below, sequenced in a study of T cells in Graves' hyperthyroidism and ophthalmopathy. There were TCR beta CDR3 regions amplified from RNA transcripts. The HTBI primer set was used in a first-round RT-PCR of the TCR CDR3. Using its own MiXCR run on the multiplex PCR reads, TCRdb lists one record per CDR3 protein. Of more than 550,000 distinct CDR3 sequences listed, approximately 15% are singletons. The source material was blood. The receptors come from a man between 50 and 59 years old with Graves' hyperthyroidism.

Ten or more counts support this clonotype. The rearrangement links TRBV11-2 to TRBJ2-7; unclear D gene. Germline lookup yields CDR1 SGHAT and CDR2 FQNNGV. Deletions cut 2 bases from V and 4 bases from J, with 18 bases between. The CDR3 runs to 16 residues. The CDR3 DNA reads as TGTGCCAGCAGCTTAATGACTGGTCCAGCTTCTTACGAGCAGTACTTC. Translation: CASSLMTGPASYEQYF.

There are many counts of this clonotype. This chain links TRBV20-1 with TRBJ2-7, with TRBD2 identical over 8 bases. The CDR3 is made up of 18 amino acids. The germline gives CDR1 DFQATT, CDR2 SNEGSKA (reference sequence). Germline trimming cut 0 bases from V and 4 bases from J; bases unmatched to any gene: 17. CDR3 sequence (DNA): TGCAGTGCTAGAGATCACCCGGGAGGGCGACTAGACCCTTACGAGCAGTACTTC. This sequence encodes CSARDHPGGRLDPYEQYF.

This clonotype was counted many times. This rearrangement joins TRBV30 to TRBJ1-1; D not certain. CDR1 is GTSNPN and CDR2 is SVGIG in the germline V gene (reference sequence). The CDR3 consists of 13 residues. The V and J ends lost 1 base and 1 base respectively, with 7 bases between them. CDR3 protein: CAWSGNPNTEAFF. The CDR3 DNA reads TGTGCCTGGAGTGGAAACCCGAACACTGAAGCTTTCTTT.

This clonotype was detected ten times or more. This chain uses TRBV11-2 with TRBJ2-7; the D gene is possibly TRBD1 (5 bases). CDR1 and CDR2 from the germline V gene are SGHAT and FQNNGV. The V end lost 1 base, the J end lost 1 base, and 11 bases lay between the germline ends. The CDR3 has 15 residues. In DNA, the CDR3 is TGTGCCAGCAGCTTAGGGGGCCAGGTTTCCTACGAGCAGTACTTC. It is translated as CASSLGGQVSYEQYF.

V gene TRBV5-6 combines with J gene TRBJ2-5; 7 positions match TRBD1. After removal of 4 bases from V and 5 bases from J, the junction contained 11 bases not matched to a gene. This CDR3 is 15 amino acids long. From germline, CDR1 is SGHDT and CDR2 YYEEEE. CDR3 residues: CASSPSDRVRETQYF. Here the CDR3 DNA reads TGTGCCAGCAGCCCATCCGACAGGGTTCGGGAGACCCAGTACTTC.

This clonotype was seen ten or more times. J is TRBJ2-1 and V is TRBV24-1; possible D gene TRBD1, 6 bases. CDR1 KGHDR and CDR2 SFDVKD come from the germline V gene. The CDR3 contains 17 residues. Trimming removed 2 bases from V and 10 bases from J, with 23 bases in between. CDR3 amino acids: CATSDSGGAPSRREQFF. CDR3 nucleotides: TGTGCCACCAGTGATTCTGGGGGCGCCCCTTCTCGTCGCGAGCAGTTCTTC.

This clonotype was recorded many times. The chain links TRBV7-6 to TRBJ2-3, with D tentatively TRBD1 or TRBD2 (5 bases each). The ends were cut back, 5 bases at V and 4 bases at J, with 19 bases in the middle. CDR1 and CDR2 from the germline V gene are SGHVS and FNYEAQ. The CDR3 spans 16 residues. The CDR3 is CASSPKRGADPDTQYF. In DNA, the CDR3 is TGTGCCAGCAGCCCCAAAAGAGGGGCAGATCCAGATACGCAGTATTTT. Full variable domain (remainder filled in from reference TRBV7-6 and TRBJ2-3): GAGVSQSPRYKVTKRGQDVALRCDPISGHVSLYWYRQALGQGPEFLTYFNYEAQQDKSGLPNDRFSAERPEGSISTLTIQRTEQRDSAMYRCASSPKRGADPDTQYFGPGTRLTVL.

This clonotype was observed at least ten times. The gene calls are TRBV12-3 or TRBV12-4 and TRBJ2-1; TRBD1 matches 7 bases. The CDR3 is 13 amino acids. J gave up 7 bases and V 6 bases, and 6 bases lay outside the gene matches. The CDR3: CASRWRQGNEQFF. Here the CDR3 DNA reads TGTGCCAGCAGATGGAGACAGGGAAATGAGCAGTTCTTC.

CDR3 sequence reads: CASRFLGEQYF. Here the CDR3 DNA reads TGTGCCAGCAGATTTTTGGGAGAGCAGTACTTC. The rearrangement joins TRBV7-9 to TRBJ2-7, with D unclear. CDR3 length: 11 amino acids. The V and J ends lost 6 bases and 7 bases respectively, with 10 bases between them. The germline gives CDR1 SEHNR, CDR2 FQNEAQ (reference sequence).

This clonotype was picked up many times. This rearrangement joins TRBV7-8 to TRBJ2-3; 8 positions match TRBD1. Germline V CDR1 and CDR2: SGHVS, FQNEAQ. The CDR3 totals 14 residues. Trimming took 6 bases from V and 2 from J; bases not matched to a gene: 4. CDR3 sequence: CASRQGDPTDTQYF. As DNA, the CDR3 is TGTGCCAGCAGACAGGGGGACCCCACAGATACGCAGTATTTT. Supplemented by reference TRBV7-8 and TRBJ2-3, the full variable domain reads GAGVSQSPRYKVAKRGQDVALRCDPISGHVSLFWYQQALGQGPEFLTYFQNEAQLDKSGLPSDRFFAERPEGSVSTLKIQRTQQEDSAVYLCASRQGDPTDTQYFGPGTRLTVL.

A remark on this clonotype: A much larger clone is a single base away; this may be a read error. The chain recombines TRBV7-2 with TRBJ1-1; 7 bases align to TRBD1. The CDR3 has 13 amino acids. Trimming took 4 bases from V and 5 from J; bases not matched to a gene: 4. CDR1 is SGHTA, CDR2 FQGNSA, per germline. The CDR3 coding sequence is TGTGCCAGCAGCTCTAAGGGGGCTACTGAAGCTTTCTTT. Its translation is CASSSKGATEAFF.

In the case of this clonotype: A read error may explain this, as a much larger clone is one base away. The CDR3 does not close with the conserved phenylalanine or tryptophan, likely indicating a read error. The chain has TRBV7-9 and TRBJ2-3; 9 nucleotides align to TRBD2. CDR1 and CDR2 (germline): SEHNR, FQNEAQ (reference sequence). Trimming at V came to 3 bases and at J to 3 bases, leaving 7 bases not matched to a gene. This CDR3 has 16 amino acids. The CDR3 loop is CASSFSASGETDTQYL. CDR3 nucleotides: TGTGCCAGCAGCTTTTCGGCTAGCGGGGAAACAGATACGCAGTATCTT.

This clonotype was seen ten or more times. The chain's CDR3 is CASSKLAGGHGEQFF. The CDR3 DNA reads TGTGCCAGCAGCAAACTAGCGGGAGGGCACGGCGAGCAGTTCTTC. This chain uses TRBV7-9 with TRBJ2-1; 13 bases are shared with TRBD2. The CDR3 has 15 residues. Trimming took 5 bases from V and 10 from J; bases not matched to a gene: 8. The germline V gene has CDR1 SEHNR and CDR2 FQNEAQ (reference sequence).

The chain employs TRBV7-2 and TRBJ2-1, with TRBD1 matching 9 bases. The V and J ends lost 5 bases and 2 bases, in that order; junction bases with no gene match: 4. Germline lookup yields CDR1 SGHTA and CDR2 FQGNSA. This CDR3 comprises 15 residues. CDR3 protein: CASSKDRGAYNEQFF. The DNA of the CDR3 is TGTGCCAGCAGCAAAGACAGGGGGGCCTACAATGAGCAGTTCTTC.

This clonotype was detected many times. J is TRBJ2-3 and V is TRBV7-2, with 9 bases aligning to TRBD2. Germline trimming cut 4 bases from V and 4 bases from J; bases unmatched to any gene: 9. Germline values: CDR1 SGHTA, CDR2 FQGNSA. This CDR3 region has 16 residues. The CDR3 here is CASSSIAGAVADTQYF. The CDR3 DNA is TGTGCCAGCAGCTCAATAGCGGGAGCGGTGGCAGATACGCAGTATTTT.

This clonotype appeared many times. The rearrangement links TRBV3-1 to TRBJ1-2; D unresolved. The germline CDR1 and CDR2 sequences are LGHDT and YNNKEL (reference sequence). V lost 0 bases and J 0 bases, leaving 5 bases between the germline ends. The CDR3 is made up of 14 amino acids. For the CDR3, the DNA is TGTGCCAGCAGCCAAGATCTAGCTAACTATGGCTACACCTTC. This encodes CASSQDLANYGYTF.

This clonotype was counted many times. DNA for the CDR3: TGTGCCAGCAGTATGGGACAGGGGGCCTCCCTCGGTGGAAACACCATATATTTT. It codes for CASSMGQGASLGGNTIYF. The chain combines TRBV28 with TRBJ1-3; the match to TRBD1 covers 12 bases. Trimming cost V 5 bases and J 3 bases; bases outside gene matches: 11. This CDR3 has 18 residues. Germline V gene lookup returns CDR1 MDHEN and CDR2 SYDVKM.

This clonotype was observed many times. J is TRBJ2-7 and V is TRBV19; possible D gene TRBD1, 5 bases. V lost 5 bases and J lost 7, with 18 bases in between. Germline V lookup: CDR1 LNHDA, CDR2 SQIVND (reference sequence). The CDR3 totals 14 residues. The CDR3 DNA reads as TGTGCCAGTAGTCGAACCTCAGGGATTCAAGAGCAGTACTTC. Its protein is CASSRTSGIQEQYF.

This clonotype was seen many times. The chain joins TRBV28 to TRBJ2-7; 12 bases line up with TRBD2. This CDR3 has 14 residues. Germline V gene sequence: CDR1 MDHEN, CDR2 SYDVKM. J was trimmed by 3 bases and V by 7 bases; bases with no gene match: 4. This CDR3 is CASTETSGGYEQYF. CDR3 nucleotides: TGTGCCAGCACCGAGACTAGCGGGGGCTACGAGCAGTACTTC.

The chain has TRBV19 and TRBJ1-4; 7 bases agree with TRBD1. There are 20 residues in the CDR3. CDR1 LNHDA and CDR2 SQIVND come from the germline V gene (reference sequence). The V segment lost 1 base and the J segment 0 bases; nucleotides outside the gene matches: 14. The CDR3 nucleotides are TGTGCCAGTAGTATAGGTCTCTGGAACAGGGGAGGATCAACTAATGAAAAACTGTTTTTT. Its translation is CASSIGLWNRGGSTNEKLFF.

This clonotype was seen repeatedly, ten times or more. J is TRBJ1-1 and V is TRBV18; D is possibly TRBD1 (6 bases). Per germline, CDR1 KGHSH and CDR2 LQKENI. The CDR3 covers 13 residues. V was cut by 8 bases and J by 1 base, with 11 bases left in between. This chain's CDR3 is CASLGQKNTEAFF. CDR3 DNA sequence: TGTGCCAGCCTAGGACAGAAGAACACTGAAGCTTTCTTT.

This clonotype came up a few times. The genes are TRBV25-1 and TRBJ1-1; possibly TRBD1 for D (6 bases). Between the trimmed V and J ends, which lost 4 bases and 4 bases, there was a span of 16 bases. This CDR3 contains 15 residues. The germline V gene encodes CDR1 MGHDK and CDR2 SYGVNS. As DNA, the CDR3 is TGTGCCAGCAGTGCCTTCAGGGGAATTGGCACTGAAGCTTTCTTT. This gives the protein CASSAFRGIGTEAFF.

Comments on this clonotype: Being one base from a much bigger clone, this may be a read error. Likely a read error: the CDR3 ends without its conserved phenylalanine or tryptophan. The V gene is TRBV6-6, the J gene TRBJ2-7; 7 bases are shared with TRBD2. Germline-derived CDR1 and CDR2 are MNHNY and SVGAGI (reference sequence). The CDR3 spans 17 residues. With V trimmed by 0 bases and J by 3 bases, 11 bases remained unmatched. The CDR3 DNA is TGTGCCAGCAGTTACTCCCCCCGTTCTAGCGGCTACTACGAGCAGTACTCC. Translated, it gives CASSYSPRSSGYYEQYS.

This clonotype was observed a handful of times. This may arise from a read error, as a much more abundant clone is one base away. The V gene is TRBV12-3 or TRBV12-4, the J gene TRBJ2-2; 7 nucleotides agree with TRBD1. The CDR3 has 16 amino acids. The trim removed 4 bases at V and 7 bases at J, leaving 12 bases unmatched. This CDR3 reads CASSSPLKGTDGELFF. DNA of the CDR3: TGTGCCAGCAGTTCGCCTCTAAAAGGGACAGACGGGGAGCTGTTTTTT.

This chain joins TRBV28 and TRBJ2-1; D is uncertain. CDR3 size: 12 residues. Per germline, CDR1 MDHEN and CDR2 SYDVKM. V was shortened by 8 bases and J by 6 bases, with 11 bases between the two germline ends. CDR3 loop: CASGELGNEQFF. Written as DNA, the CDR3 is TGTGCCAGCGGCGAATTAGGCAATGAGCAGTTCTTC.

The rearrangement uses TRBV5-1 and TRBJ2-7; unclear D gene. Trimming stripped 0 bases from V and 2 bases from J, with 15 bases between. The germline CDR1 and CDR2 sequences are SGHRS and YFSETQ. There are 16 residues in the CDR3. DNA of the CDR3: TGCGCCAGCAGCTTGGATCCCTCCTCGACTGCCTACGAGCAGTACTTC. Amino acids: CASSLDPSSTAYEQYF.

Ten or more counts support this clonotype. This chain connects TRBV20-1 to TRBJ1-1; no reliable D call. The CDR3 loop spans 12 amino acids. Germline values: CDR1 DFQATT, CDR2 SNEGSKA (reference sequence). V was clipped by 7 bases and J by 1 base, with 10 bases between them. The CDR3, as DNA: TGCAGTGACAACAGCCAGAACACTGAAGCTTTCTTT. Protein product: CSDNSQNTEAFF.

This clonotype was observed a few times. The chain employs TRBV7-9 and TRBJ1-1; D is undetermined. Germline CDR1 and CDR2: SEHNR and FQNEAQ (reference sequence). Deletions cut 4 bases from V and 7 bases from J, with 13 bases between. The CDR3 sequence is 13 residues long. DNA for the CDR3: TGTGCCAGCAGCTCGGTTCTTTATAATGAAGCTTTCTTT. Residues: CASSSVLYNEAFF.

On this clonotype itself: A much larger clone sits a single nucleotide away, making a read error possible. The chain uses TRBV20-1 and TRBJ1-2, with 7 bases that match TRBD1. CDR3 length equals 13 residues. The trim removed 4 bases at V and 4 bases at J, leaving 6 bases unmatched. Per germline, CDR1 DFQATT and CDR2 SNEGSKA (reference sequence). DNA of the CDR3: TGCAGTGCTAACGGACAGGACAGCTATGGCTACACCTTC. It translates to CSANGQDSYGYTF.